These T cell receptor beta chains were read from a single sample in a study of T cell repertoires in ileal Crohn's disease. The table came from immunoSEQ multiplex PCR; TCRdb's copy has only in-frame clones and leaves some out. This table has around 9,000 clones, roughly four fifths appearing once. The sequencing sample was made of ileal tissue. The receptor set was obtained from an adult with Crohn's disease. Each CDR3 is given with its conserved first and last residue.

j_gene,v_gene,CDR3aa
TRBJ2-1,TRBV27,CASSSYASGSLNEQFF
TRBJ1-4,TRBV4-1,CASSRYRGFNEKLFF
TRBJ1-1,TRBV5-4,CASSLSYTEAFF
TRBJ2-3,TRBV6-5,CASSYSNPVSF
TRBJ2-5,TRBV10-1,CARALYSGGQVEETQYF
TRBJ1-4,TRBV27,CASSLHRGRDEKLFF
TRBJ1-1,TRBV10-3,CAIREPGQGYHTEAFF
TRBJ1-4,TRBV6-5,CASSYRGGATNEKLFF
TRBJ2-1,TRBV9,CASSGTSGGPNEQFF
TRBJ2-1,TRBV5-1,CASSQGETYNEQFF
TRBJ2-7,TRBV6-4,CASSSPSGGAYEQYF
TRBJ2-1,TRBV5-8,CASSLLHSGRGQFF
TRBJ2-5,TRBV6-6,CASSYPPGGQETQYF
TRBJ1-1,TRBV5-4,CASSSRARNTEAFF
TRBJ1-1,TRBV29-1,CSVEPQGLGTEAFF
TRBJ2-1,TRBV5-1,CASRPTGTDSYNEQFF
TRBJ2-3,TRBV27,CASPFRDRHTQYF
TRBJ1-5,TRBV7-9,CASSSSGTGGNQPQHF
TRBJ1-6,TRBV11-2,CASSLDQTGPRSPLHF
TRBJ1-2,TRBV30,CAWSYAGGENGYTF
TRBJ2-1,TRBV2,CASSDNSFNEQFF
TRBJ1-5,TRBV2,CASSEKGMSNQPQHF
TRBJ2-7,TRBV6-1,CASSEGLGTVYEQYF
TRBJ2-2,TRBV1,CTSRRGGLIGELFF
TRBJ2-2,TRBV19,CAVGQAGGTGELFF
TRBJ1-1,TRBV6-6,CASTGATNTEAFF
TRBJ2-1,TRBV7-8,CASSLVPGSDEQFF
TRBJ1-1,TRBV7-3,CASSLPQDWPLEFEAFF
TRBJ2-5,TRBV5-1,CASSLGVTAAQETQYF
TRBJ2-1,TRBV19,CASSPTSGGFGNEQFF
TRBJ1-5,TRBV5-1,CASSLGQSGRNQPQHF
TRBJ1-4,TRBV11-2,CASSPPHRVPSGLFF
TRBJ2-5,TRBV19,CASRTRTGGEKTQYF
TRBJ1-4,TRBV2,CASGPPGQGINEKLFF
TRBJ1-4,TRBV5-6,CASSLISGLGGKLFF
TRBJ2-1,TRBV5-1,CASSHLAGGQNEQFF
TRBJ2-3,TRBV7-3,CASAWGVTDTQYF
TRBJ2-1,TRBV6-5,CASSNTDGRVNEQFF
TRBJ2-7,TRBV6-1,CASKGTGFSYEQYF
TRBJ1-2,TRBV14,CASTNIGQGGYTF
TRBJ2-6,TRBV5-4,CASSLELGPGANVLTF
TRBJ2-3,TRBV5-1,CASSSRDNTDTQYF
TRBJ1-2,TRBV2,CASRTGAGWYTF
TRBJ1-2,TRBV5-4,CASSVPAGYGYTF
TRBJ2-7,TRBV9,CASSLNPGHPFYEQYF
TRBJ2-7,TRBV27,CASSLGWAGPRSYEQYF
TRBJ1-1,TRBV6-1,CASRPLGSGGTEAFF
TRBJ2-2,TRBV4-1,CASSQVFVSKRQDTGELFF
TRBJ2-6,TRBV7-9,CASSIGTGASGANVLTF
TRBJ2-1,TRBV7-9,CASSTNKDIGFF
TRBJ1-1,TRBV27,CASSPGTVNTEAFF
TRBJ2-7,TRBV7-2,CASSWGVRTYEQYF
TRBJ2-6,TRBV5-1,CASSSDSSGANVLTF
TRBJ1-5,TRBV25-1,CASSRTGGGNQPQHF
TRBJ2-3,TRBV7-3,CASSLQGWTDTQYF
TRBJ1-2,TRBV2,CATGAYGYTF
TRBJ2-2,TRBV12-5,CASGLARQGAGELFF
TRBJ1-1,TRBV6-5,CASRIQGGTEAFF
TRBJ2-3,TRBV5-1,CASSLAWGVADTQYF
TRBJ1-2,TRBV15,CATSSGGSSYGYTF